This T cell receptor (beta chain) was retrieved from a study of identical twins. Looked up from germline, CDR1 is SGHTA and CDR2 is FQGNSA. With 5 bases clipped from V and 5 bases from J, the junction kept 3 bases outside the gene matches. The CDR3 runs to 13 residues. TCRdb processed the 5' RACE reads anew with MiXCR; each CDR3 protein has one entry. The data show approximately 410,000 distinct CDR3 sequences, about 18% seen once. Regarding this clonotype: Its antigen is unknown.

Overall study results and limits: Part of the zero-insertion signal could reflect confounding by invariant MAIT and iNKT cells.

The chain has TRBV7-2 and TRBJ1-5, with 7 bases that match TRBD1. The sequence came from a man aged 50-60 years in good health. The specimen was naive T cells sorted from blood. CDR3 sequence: CASSRGRDQPQHF. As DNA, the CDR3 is TGTGCCAGCAGCAGGGGGCGGGATCAGCCCCAGCATTTT.